Detailed here is one T cell receptor (beta chain). This sample is part of a study of blood T cell repertoires in COVID-19. Whole-study context: Acute and convalescent COVID-19 samples came from the United States, Italy and Spain.

Original analysis: Reference gene primer amplification in the assay estimated nucleated cell counts. Clones were read by immunoSEQ multiplex PCR, and TCRdb kept only the in-frame ones, dropping some. The V and J calls and clone size come from that table; D and trimming were worked out from the DNA. The table has some 15,000 clones, nearly 90% seen once; the top ten hold 40% to 55%. The sequencing input was peripheral blood. The receptor was derived from a human donor in a cohort sampled during active COVID-19.

The CDR3 nucleotides are TGTGCCAGCAGTTCCCAGGACAGGCTAGGCTATGGCTACACCTTC. Translation gives CASSSQDRLGYGYTF. The chain has TRBV6-2 or TRBV6-3 and TRBJ1-2, with 7 bases matching TRBD1. Germline loops: CDR1 MNHEY, CDR2 SVGEGT. V was clipped by 4 bases and J by 4 bases; unmatched bases: 9. This CDR3 has 15 residues.